These 21 T cell receptor beta chains share one sample of origin, sequenced in a study of technical replicates of blood from a handful of donors. Assay: immunoSEQ multiplex PCR; the TCRdb copy retains only in-frame clones and omits some. The sample includes about 100,000 clones, approximately 96% of them seen just once. Input material: T cells isolated from PBMCs. Receptors originate from a human donor in good health.

This clone was observed a few times. This chain links TRBV6-5 with TRBJ1-4, with no clear D. Trimming left V 0 bases short and J 7 bases short, with 3 bases between. CDR3 size: 12 residues. Per germline, CDR1 MNHEY and CDR2 SVGAGI. This CDR3 is CASSYSGEKLFF. The CDR3 region has the DNA TGTGCCAGCAGTTACTCCGGTGAAAAACTGTTTTTT.

This chain links TRBV19 with TRBJ2-3; 11 bases line up with TRBD2. V dropped 5 bases and J dropped 0; count of bases not matched to a gene: 10. The CDR3 consists of 18 residues. The germline gives CDR1 LNHDA, CDR2 SQIVND (reference sequence). CDR3 bases: TGTGCCAGTAGTCCTCTAGCGGGGGGTCAATCTAGCACAGATACGCAGTATTTT. Amino acid sequence: CASSPLAGGQSSTDTQYF.

V usage is TRBV7-3 and J usage is TRBJ1-4; D may be TRBD1 (5 bases). V gave up 4 bases and J gave up 0 bases, with 21 bases separating them. Germline V lookup: CDR1 SGHTA, CDR2 FQGTGA. The CDR3 extends over 19 amino acids. The CDR3 protein is CASSYTTARAPATNEKLFF. In nucleotides, the CDR3 is TGTGCCAGCAGCTACACAACAGCCAGGGCCCCTGCAACTAATGAAAAACTGTTTTTT.

The chain combines TRBV10-1 with TRBJ2-2; TRBD1 is a possible D gene (6 bases). Per germline, CDR1 WNHNN and CDR2 SYGVQD (reference sequence). The CDR3 runs 14 residues. V lost 6 bases to trimming and J lost 0 bases, with 8 bases between them. The CDR3 region has the DNA TGCGCCAGCAGAGGGACAACGAACACCGGGGAGCTGTTTTTT. It encodes CASRGTTNTGELFF.

V usage is TRBV5-1 and J usage is TRBJ2-7, with 9 bases aligning to TRBD1. The CDR3 totals 16 residues. CDR1 is SGHRS and CDR2 is YFSETQ in the germline V gene. J gave up 2 bases and V 0 bases, and 6 bases lay outside the gene matches. CDR3 nucleotides: TGCGCCAGCAGCTTGGGCCGGGACAGGGCCACCTACGAGCAGTACTTC. Residues: CASSLGRDRATYEQYF.

J is TRBJ2-3 and V is TRBV5-1; 11 nucleotides agree with TRBD1. CDR1 is SGHRS, CDR2 YFSETQ, per germline. J gave up 1 base and V 4 bases, and 17 bases lay outside the gene matches. The CDR3 has 20 residues. The CDR3 sequence: CASSLGTGGSIVLRTDTQYF. Here the CDR3 DNA reads TGCGCCAGCAGCCTCGGGACAGGGGGAAGTATAGTGTTGCGCACAGATACGCAGTATTTT.

This chain connects TRBV6-5 to TRBJ2-1, with D perhaps matching TRBD1 or TRBD2 (6 bases each). Between the trimmed V and J ends, which lost 6 bases and 4 bases, there was a span of 19 bases. Per the germline V gene, CDR1 is MNHEY and CDR2 is SVGAGI. This CDR3 comprises 16 residues. This CDR3 reads CASSYGGGKLYNEQFF. CDR3 in DNA: TGTGCCAGCAGCTACGGGGGCGGAAAACTTTACAATGAGCAGTTCTTC.

The J gene is TRBJ1-3, the V gene TRBV5-1; D call uncertain. The V gene's germline CDR1 is SGHRS and CDR2 YFSETQ. Trimming stripped 0 bases from V and 0 bases from J, with 4 bases between. CDR3 length equals 14 residues. The CDR3 spells CASSLVSSGNTIYF. The CDR3 nucleotides read TGCGCCAGCAGCTTGGTTAGCTCTGGAAACACCATATATTTT.

The rearrangement uses TRBV18 and TRBJ1-1; D perhaps matches TRBD1 (6 bases). From germline, CDR1 is KGHSH and CDR2 LQKENI. Trimming took off 6 bases at V and 0 bases at J, with 17 bases between the two ends. The CDR3 length is 16 residues. This CDR3 reads CASSPTPGHMNTEAFF. CDR3 in DNA: TGTGCCAGCTCGCCTACCCCGGGACATATGAACACTGAAGCTTTCTTT. The full variable domain, completed using reference TRBV18 and TRBJ1-1, is NAGVMQNPRHLVRRRGQEARLRCSPMKGHSHVYWYRQLPEEGLKFMVYLQKENIIDESGMPKERFSAEFPKEGPSILRIQQVVRGDSAAYFCASSPTPGHMNTEAFFGQGTRLTVV.

The V and J genes are TRBV6-5 and TRBJ2-7; D possibly corresponds to TRBD1 (5 bases). From germline, CDR1 is MNHEY and CDR2 SVGAGI. Deletions cut 0 bases from V and 6 bases from J, with 12 bases between. CDR3 length: 14 amino acids. The CDR3 spells CASSYSGVAPEQYF. CDR3 DNA: TGTGCCAGCAGTTACTCAGGGGTCGCGCCCGAGCAGTACTTC.

The chain uses TRBV18 and TRBJ1-5; D might be TRBD1 (5 bases). Trimming removed 6 bases from V and 5 bases from J, with 14 bases in between. The CDR3 runs to 14 residues. Per the germline V gene, CDR1 is KGHSH and CDR2 is LQKENI. The CDR3 region has the DNA TGTGCCAGCTCCCCCGGGCAGGGCGATCAGCCCCAGCATTTT. It specifies CASSPGQGDQPQHF.

The V gene is TRBV10-1, the J gene TRBJ2-7; 8 nucleotides align to TRBD1. CDR3 size: 15 residues. Germline V gene lookup returns CDR1 WNHNN and CDR2 SYGVQD (reference sequence). V lost 0 bases and J lost 2; bases outside the gene matches: 3. For the CDR3, the DNA is TGCGCCAGCAGTGAGTCCGGCAGGGGGCCCTACGAGCAGTACTTC. Its protein is CASSESGRGPYEQYF.

The chain employs TRBV27 and TRBJ2-7; D possibly corresponds to TRBD2 (6 bases). The V gene's germline CDR1 is MNHEY and CDR2 SMNVEV (reference sequence). Trimming pared 4 bases from V and 4 bases from J, leaving 11 bases between. CDR3 size: 13 residues. The CDR3: CASSWRAGYEQYF. DNA of the CDR3: TGTGCCAGCAGTTGGAGGGCGGGGTACGAGCAGTACTTC.

Notes on this clone: The junction departs from the called germline gene at one end, perhaps through a read error. The chain is built from TRBV2 and TRBJ2-3; D is uncertain. The CDR3 is made up of 12 amino acids. CDR1 and CDR2 (germline): SNHLY, FYNNEI. The CDR3 sequence: CASSEAPIDRDF. As DNA, the CDR3 is TGTGCCAGCAGTGAAGCGCCAATTGACCGGGATTTT.

The chain employs TRBV11-2 and TRBJ2-1; TRBD1 matches 9 bases. The junction had 10 bases not matched to a gene; V was cut back by 4 bases and J by 9 bases. CDR3 length: 15 residues. The germline V gene encodes CDR1 SGHAT and CDR2 FQNNGV. The CDR3, as DNA: TGTGCCAGCAGCTCGACCGGGACAGGGTTGAGTGAGCAGTTCTTC. Translating gives CASSSTGTGLSEQFF.

Written as DNA, the CDR3 is TGCACCAGCAGCCAGCAGACAGACTCCACCGGGGAGCTGTTTTTT. Residues: CTSSQQTDSTGELFF. The rearrangement links TRBV1 to TRBJ2-2; the table gives TRBD1 as D, unverified against the DNA. TRBV1 is a known pseudogene. The CDR3 runs to 15 residues.

This chain links TRBV10-3 with TRBJ1-5, with TRBD1 matching over 7 bases. V was clipped by 2 bases and J by 7 bases; unmatched bases: 5. Germline V CDR1 and CDR2: ENHRY, SYGVKD. CDR3 length: 14 amino acids. The CDR3 sequence: CAISEDRANQPQHF. DNA of the CDR3: TGTGCCATCAGTGAGGACAGGGCAAACCAGCCCCAGCATTTT.

The chain is built from TRBV29-1 and TRBJ1-1; TRBD1 matches at 7 bases. From germline, CDR1 is SQVTM and CDR2 ANQGSEA. V shed 6 bases and J 0 bases; nucleotides not matched to a gene: 10. This CDR3 region has 15 residues. CDR3 amino acids: CSVRTGLLVNTEAFF. In DNA, the CDR3 is TGCAGCGTGAGGACAGGACTTCTGGTGAACACTGAAGCTTTCTTT. The full variable domain, completed using reference TRBV29-1 and TRBJ1-1, is SAVISQKPSRDICQRGTSLTIQCQVDSQVTMMFWYRQQPGQSLTLIATANQGSEATYESGFVIDKFPISRPNLTFSTLTVSNMSPEDSSIYLCSVRTGLLVNTEAFFGQGTRLTVV.

This chain uses TRBV27 with TRBJ1-5; unclear D gene. Per the germline V gene, CDR1 is MNHEY and CDR2 is SMNVEV (reference sequence). The CDR3 has 17 amino acids. Trimming pared 6 bases from V and 0 bases from J, leaving 18 bases between. The CDR3 here is CASSAIPAGYSNQPQHF. The DNA for the CDR3 is TGTGCCAGCAGCGCCATCCCGGCAGGTTATAGCAATCAGCCCCAGCATTTT.

The V call is TRBV30, the J call TRBJ1-2; no clear D gene. From germline, CDR1 is GTSNPN and CDR2 SVGIG (reference sequence). This CDR3 is 11 amino acids long. The V end was cut by 3 bases, the J end by 8 bases, with 10 bases between. This CDR3 reads CAWRALPGYTF. The CDR3 DNA sequence: TGTGCCTGGAGAGCCCTCCCGGGCTACACCTTC. Variable domain in full (rest from reference TRBV30 and TRBJ1-2): SQTIHQWPATLVQPVGSPLSLECTVEGTSNPNLYWYRQAAGRGLQLLFYSVGIGQISSEVPQNLSASRPQDRQFILSSKKLLLSDSGFYLCAWRALPGYTFGSGTRLTVV.

CDR3 bases: TGTGCCAGCAGCGAGACATCTTACGAGCAGTACTTC. It specifies CASSETSYEQYF. V is TRBV6-5 and J is TRBJ2-7; the D is unclear. Germline-derived CDR1 and CDR2 are MNHEY and SVGAGI. Trimming stripped 6 bases from V and 4 bases from J, with 10 bases between. The CDR3 covers 12 residues.